These T cell receptor beta chains were read from a single sample in a study of blood T cell repertoires in COVID-19. TCRdb's table, derived via immunoSEQ multiplex PCR, lists solely in-frame clones and lacks some. Among approximately 100,000 clones listed, 82% were seen once. The material sequenced was peripheral blood. These receptors all stem from a man in his 70s with active or convalescent COVID-19. Each CDR3 is given with its conserved first and last residue. D genes are given only for firm matches. Not every row has a clone size; where given, it reads once, few, many or a size class.

TRBD2,TRBJ2-1,TRBV6-5,-,CASSVTSGDYNEQFF,TGTGCCAGCAGCGTCACTAGCGGGGATTACAATGAGCAGTTCTTC
-,TRBJ1-1,TRBV11-3,-,CASSLGGSGKAFF,TGTGCCAGCAGCTTAGGGGGCAGTGGGAAAGCTTTCTTT
-,TRBJ1-1,TRBV7-8,-,CASSFESGTTEAFF,TGTGCCAGCAGCTTTGAGTCCGGTACCACTGAAGCTTTCTTT
-,TRBJ1-1,TRBV6-5,-,CASSYGGAFF,TGTGCCAGCAGTTACGGAGGAGCTTTCTTT
-,TRBJ1-3,TRBV11-2,once,CASSSTGIFSGNTIYF,TGTGCCAGCAGCTCAACAGGAATTTTCTCTGGAAACACCATATATTTT
TRBD1,TRBJ2-2,TRBV6-2/TRBV6-3,-,CASNPDREGSTGELFF,TGTGCCAGCAACCCCGACAGGGAAGGAAGCACCGGGGAGCTGTTTTTT
TRBD1,TRBJ1-2,TRBV2,-,CASSELGQGDSGYTF,TGTGCCAGCAGTGAATTGGGACAGGGAGACTCTGGCTACACCTTC
-,TRBJ1-2,TRBV11-2,-,CASSSEGWGYTF,TGTGCCAGCAGCTCGGAGGGGTGGGGCTACACCTTC
-,TRBJ2-3,TRBV5-1,-,CASSLTDTQYF,TGCGCCAGCAGCCTAACAGATACGCAGTATTTT
TRBD2,TRBJ2-1,TRBV25-1,once,CASSELYGGGIDEQFF,TGTGCCAGCAGTGAACTCTATGGGGGGGGGATCGATGAGCAGTTCTTC
-,TRBJ1-2,TRBV3-1/TRBV3-2,few,CASSQIKGRGRGGYTF,TGTGCCAGCAGCCAAATAAAGGGTCGTGGGAGGGGTGGCTACACCTTC
-,TRBJ1-3,TRBV4-2,once,CASSPSQGSSGNTIYF,TGTGCCAGCAGCCCTTCACAGGGATCCTCTGGAAACACCATATATTTT
-,TRBJ2-2,TRBV5-1,-,CASSLVVRERTGELFF,TGCGCCAGCAGCTTGGTCGTACGGGAGAGGACCGGGGAGCTGTTTTTT
-,TRBJ1-2,TRBV14,-,CASSQVRGTGGYTF,TGTGCCAGCAGCCAAGTCCGCGGGACGGGTGGCTACACCTTC
-,TRBJ2-7,TRBV6-5,-,CASSRAPIYEQYF,TGTGCCAGCAGTCGCGCCCCCATCTACGAGCAGTACTTC
-,TRBJ2-7,TRBV16,few,CASSPTNYEQYF,TGTGCCAGCAGCCCTACTAACTACGAGCAGTACTTC
TRBD2,TRBJ2-5,TRBV11-2,-,CASSLVLAGGPGETQYF,TGTGCCAGCAGCTTAGTACTAGCGGGGGGGCCCGGGGAGACCCAGTACTTC